This entry lists 3 T cell receptor beta chains sequenced from one sample in a study of identical twins. MiXCR, applied by TCRdb to the 5' RACE reads, yields one record per CDR3 protein. The table shows approximately 890,000 distinct CDR3 sequences, with over 9% occurring only once. These data were likewise used in another study, on yellow fever vaccine responses in identical twins.

The sample taken for sequencing was PBMCs. These receptors originate from a woman aged 18-30 years in good health.

The chain carries TRBV28 and TRBJ2-3, with unresolved D. This CDR3 is 12 amino acids long. Trimming took 8 bases from V and 4 from J, leaving 10 bases between them. Looked up from germline, CDR1 is MDHEN and CDR2 is SYDVKM. DNA for the CDR3: TGTGCCAGCCACGGCTGGGCAGATACGCAGTATTTT. Translated, it gives CASHGWADTQYF.

This clonotype has more than one count but fewer than ten. CDR3 DNA sequence: TGTGCCAGCAGCCAAGACTGGCGGGAAATAGCGAGCGAGACCCAGTACTTC. Amino acids: CASSQDWREIASETQYF. The V and J genes are TRBV3-1 and TRBJ2-5; a possible D gene is TRBD2 (6 bases). V lost 0 bases and J lost 5, with 19 bases in between. This CDR3 has 17 residues. The germline CDR1 and CDR2 sequences are LGHDT and YNNKEL (reference sequence).

The rearrangement uses TRBV20-1 and TRBJ2-3; 8 nucleotides match TRBD1. Germline values: CDR1 DFQATT, CDR2 SNEGSKA (reference sequence). The CDR3 covers 16 residues. V lost 5 bases, J lost 5 bases, and 15 bases stayed unmatched. CDR3 sequence: CSAEGTGEYWGDTQYF. The CDR3 region has the DNA TGCAGTGCTGAAGGGACAGGTGAATACTGGGGAGATACGCAGTATTTT.